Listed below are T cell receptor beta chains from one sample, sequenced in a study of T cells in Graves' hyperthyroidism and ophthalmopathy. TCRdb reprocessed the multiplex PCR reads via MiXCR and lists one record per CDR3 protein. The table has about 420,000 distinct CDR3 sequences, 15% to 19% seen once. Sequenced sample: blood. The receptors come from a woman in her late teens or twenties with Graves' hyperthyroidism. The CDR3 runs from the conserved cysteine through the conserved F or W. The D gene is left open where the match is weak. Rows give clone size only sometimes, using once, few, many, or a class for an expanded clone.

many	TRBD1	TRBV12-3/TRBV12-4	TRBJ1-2	CASSPRPGTGGWGYTF	TGTGCCAGCAGTCCGCGTCCCGGGACAGGGGGCTGGGGCTACACCTTC
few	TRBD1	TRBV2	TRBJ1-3	CASSETGITGNTIYF	TGTGCCAGCAGCGAGACAGGGATTACTGGAAACACCATATATTTT
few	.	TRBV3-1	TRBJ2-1	CASSQRGPSNEQFF	TGTGCCAGCAGCCAAAGAGGACCGAGCAATGAGCAGTTCTTC
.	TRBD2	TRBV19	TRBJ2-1	CASSTPGLGGDEQFF	TGTGCCAGTAGCACCCCAGGACTAGGCGGGGATGAGCAGTTCTTC
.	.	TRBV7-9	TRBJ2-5	CAGSLVGVGGTQYF	TGTGCCGGCAGCTTAGTAGGGGTAGGGGGGACCCAGTACTTC
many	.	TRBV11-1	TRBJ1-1	CASSLLGKRGAEAFF	TGTGCCAGCAGTCTTTTGGGGAAAAGAGGGGCTGAAGCTTTCTTT
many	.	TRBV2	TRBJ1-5	CASSGRRGAQPQHF	TGTGCCAGCAGTGGGAGGCGGGGGGCGCAGCCCCAGCATTTT
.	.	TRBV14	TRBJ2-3	CASRTPPGPRTCTDTQYF	TGTGCCAGCAGAACCCCCCCCGGACCCCGGACCTGCACAGATACGCAGTATTTT
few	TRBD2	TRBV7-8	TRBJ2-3	CASSLALGLAGSDTQYF	TGTGCCAGCAGCTTAGCCCTCGGACTAGCTGGAAGTGATACGCAGTATTTT
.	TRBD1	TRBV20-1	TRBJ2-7	CSSLRDSPYEQYF	TGCAGTTCGCTCCGGGACAGCCCGTACGAGCAGTACTTC
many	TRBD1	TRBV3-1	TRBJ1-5	CASSQEGGGQGQPQHF	TGTGCCAGCAGCCAAGAGGGTGGGGGACAGGGGCAGCCCCAGCATTTT
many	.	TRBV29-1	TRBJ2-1	CSVVGNSNEQFF	TGCAGCGTTGTTGGGAACAGCAATGAGCAGTTCTTC
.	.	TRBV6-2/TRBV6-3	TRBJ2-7	CASSYGLLGEQYF	TGTGCCAGCAGTTACGGTCTTCTCGGTGAGCAGTACTTC
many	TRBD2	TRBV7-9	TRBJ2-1	CASSLGALAGSSYNEQFF	TGTGCCAGCAGTTTAGGGGCTTTAGCGGGGAGCTCCTACAATGAGCAGTTCTTC
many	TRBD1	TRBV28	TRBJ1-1	CASSSGQGSMNTEAFF	TGTGCCAGCAGTTCGGGACAGGGCTCGATGAACACTGAAGCTTTCTTT
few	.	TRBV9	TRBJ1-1	CASSVDEGTLNTEAFF	TGTGCCAGCAGCGTAGATGAGGGCACCTTGAACACTGAAGCTTTCTTT
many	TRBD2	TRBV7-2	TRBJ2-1	CASSGGGSYNEQFF	TGTGCCAGCTCTGGGGGGGGCTCCTACAATGAGCAGTTCTTC
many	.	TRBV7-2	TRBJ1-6	CASSLGSSYNSPLHF	TGTGCCAGCAGCCTAGGGAGCTCCTATAATTCACCCCTCCACTTT
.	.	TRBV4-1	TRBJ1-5	CASSQDRSRGANQPQHF	TGCGCCAGCAGCCAAGATCGGTCTAGGGGGGCCAATCAGCCCCAGCATTTT
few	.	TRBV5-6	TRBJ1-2	CASRIWGQIIYGYTF	TGTGCCAGCAGGATCTGGGGCCAGATCATCTATGGCTACACCTTC
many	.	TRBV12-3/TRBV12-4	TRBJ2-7	CASSFFQGNAYEQYF	TGTGCCAGCAGTTTTTTCCAGGGTAACGCCTACGAGCAGTACTTC
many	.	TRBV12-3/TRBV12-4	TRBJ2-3	CASSPPPDTQYF	TGTGCCAGCAGCCCCCCCCCAGATACGCAGTATTTT
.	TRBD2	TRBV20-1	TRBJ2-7	CSAESGLAGPYEQYF	TGCAGTGCAGAATCTGGACTAGCGGGCCCCTACGAGCAGTACTTC
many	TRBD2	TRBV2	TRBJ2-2	CASRGLAGGNTGELFF	TGTGCCAGCAGAGGACTAGCGGGAGGGAACACCGGGGAGCTGTTTTTT
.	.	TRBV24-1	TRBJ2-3	CAASDLQRLDTQYF	TGTGCCGCCAGTGATTTGCAACGGCTGGATACGCAGTATTTT
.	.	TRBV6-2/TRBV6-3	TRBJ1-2	CASRPVSDYGYTF	TGTGCCAGCAGGCCCGTGTCAGACTATGGCTACACCTTC
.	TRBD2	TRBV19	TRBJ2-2	CASLLAPNTGELFF	TGTGCCAGTTTACTAGCGCCGAACACCGGGGAGCTGTTTTTT
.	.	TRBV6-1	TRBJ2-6	CASNEKGSGANVLTF	TGTGCCAGCAATGAGAAGGGTTCTGGGGCCAACGTCCTGACTTTC
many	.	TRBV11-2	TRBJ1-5	CASSPRQADQPQHF	TGTGCCAGCAGCCCCAGACAGGCGGATCAGCCCCAGCATTTT
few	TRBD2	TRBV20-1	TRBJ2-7	CSANYLSSGTSGRYEQYF	TGCAGTGCTAACTACCTTAGTTCCGGGACTAGCGGGAGGTACGAGCAGTACTTC
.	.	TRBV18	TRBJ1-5	CASSPTGFSNQPQHF	TGTGCCAGCTCACCTACGGGGTTTAGCAATCAGCCCCAGCATTTT